These 26 T cell receptor beta chains were sequenced from one sample in a study of shared clonotypes between healthy human individuals. Produced via immunoSEQ multiplex PCR; TCRdb's table is partial and in-frame only. The sample lists about 1,800,000 clones; about 95% were seen once. Only CD45RO-negative cells positively selected for CCR7 counted as naive CD8 cells, so terminally differentiated effector memory CD45RA+ cells were excluded. Sample: naive CD8+ T cells sorted from blood. These receptors originate from a young man in good health.

The rearrangement uses TRBV27 and TRBJ2-7; D might be TRBD1 (6 bases). Germline V gives CDR1 MNHEY, CDR2 SMNVEV (reference sequence). The CDR3 has 18 residues. V dropped 6 bases and J dropped 5 bases, with 29 bases sitting between them. The CDR3 region is CASSPLPGWGTRSHEQYF. The CDR3 DNA reads as TGTGCCAGCAGCCCACTCCCAGGGTGGGGGACACGGTCCCACGAGCAGTACTTC.

The rearrangement joins TRBV30 to TRBJ1-1; no definite D call. Germline V lookup: CDR1 GTSNPN, CDR2 SVGIG (reference sequence). The CDR3 has 15 amino acids. V was shortened by 0 bases and J by 2 bases, with 13 bases between the two germline ends. The CDR3 sequence is CAWSVLPGSNTEAFF. The CDR3, as DNA: TGTGCCTGGAGTGTTCTCCCCGGGTCTAACACTGAAGCTTTCTTT.

The chain employs TRBV27 and TRBJ1-6, with D perhaps TRBD1 (5 bases). Per the germline V gene, CDR1 is MNHEY and CDR2 is SMNVEV (reference sequence). V lost 5 bases, J lost 2 bases, and 13 bases lay in between. The length of the CDR3 is 16 residues. CDR3 region: CASSTTESTYNSPLHF. Here the CDR3 DNA reads TGTGCCAGCAGTACGACAGAATCGACCTATAATTCACCCCTCCACTTT.

The gene calls are TRBV5-1 and TRBJ2-7; no clear D. The V and J ends lost 5 bases and 6 bases respectively, with 12 bases between them. CDR3 length: 12 amino acids. The germline CDR1 and CDR2 sequences are SGHRS and YFSETQ. The CDR3 loop is CASREGSAEQYF. CDR3 DNA sequence: TGCGCCAGCAGGGAAGGCTCAGCCGAGCAGTACTTC.

The V call is TRBV6-6, the J call TRBJ2-1, with TRBD2 matching 8 bases. V lost 5 bases and J lost 6; bases outside the gene matches: 9. CDR3 size: 15 residues. Germline V gene lookup returns CDR1 MNHNY and CDR2 SVGAGI (reference sequence). The CDR3: CASSPGSGGPNEQFF. The CDR3, as DNA: TGTGCCAGCAGTCCCGGGAGCGGGGGCCCCAATGAGCAGTTCTTC.

The chain employs TRBV30 and TRBJ1-1; D is ambiguous. Germline CDR1 reads GTSNPN; CDR2 reads SVGIG (reference sequence). Trimming stripped 0 bases from V and 1 base from J, with 12 bases between. The CDR3 consists of 15 residues. The CDR3 DNA reads TGTGCCTGGAGTGTTGGGTTCCCCTCGAACACTGAAGCTTTCTTT. It is translated as CAWSVGFPSNTEAFF.

The rearrangement uses TRBV27 and TRBJ2-7, with TRBD2 identical over 7 bases. CDR3 size: 16 residues. V lost 6 bases, J lost 0 bases, and 11 bases stayed unmatched. The germline CDR1 and CDR2 sequences are MNHEY and SMNVEV (reference sequence). The CDR3 nucleotides read TGTGCCAGCAGCTCCGTTGGGACTACCAACTCCTACGAGCAGTACTTC. Translating gives CASSSVGTTNSYEQYF.

The rearrangement links TRBV4-2 to TRBJ1-1, with D tentatively TRBD1 (5 bases). V was clipped by 4 bases and J by 6 bases, with 18 bases between them. The CDR3 sequence is 15 residues long. Germline CDR1 is LGHNA and CDR2 is YNFKEQ. The CDR3: CASSREDSLVAEAFF. The CDR3 DNA follows: TGTGCCAGCAGCCGAGAAGACAGTTTAGTAGCTGAAGCTTTCTTT.

This clone was observed a single time. The chain has TRBV5-1 and TRBJ1-2, with no clear D. Trimming left V 0 bases short and J 5 bases short, with 14 bases between. The CDR3 spans 15 residues. Per the germline V gene, CDR1 is SGHRS and CDR2 is YFSETQ. The CDR3: CASSLESPGGYGYTF. The CDR3 DNA sequence: TGCGCCAGCAGCTTGGAATCTCCAGGAGGGTATGGCTACACCTTC.

The chain employs TRBV4-3 and TRBJ2-3; TRBD2 is a possible D gene (6 bases). Germline V gene lookup returns CDR1 LGHNA and CDR2 YSLEER. This CDR3 has 20 amino acids. V lost 2 bases and J lost 3, with 27 bases in between. DNA for the CDR3: TGCGCCAGCAGCCAAACTGTGGGTTCACTAGCTGCCCCGCGGACAGATACGCAGTATTTT. Translating it yields CASSQTVGSLAAPRTDTQYF.

V usage is TRBV7-9 and J usage is TRBJ2-7; 8 bases match TRBD1. V shed 4 bases, J shed 3 bases, and the junction held 5 bases outside the gene matches. Germline V gene data show CDR1 as SEHNR and CDR2 as FQNEAQ (reference sequence). This CDR3 region has 14 residues. The CDR3 reads CASSSQGVDYEQYF. In nucleotides, the CDR3 is TGTGCCAGCAGCTCACAGGGGGTGGACTACGAGCAGTACTTC.

This chain links TRBV10-3 with TRBJ2-1, with 14 bases matching TRBD2. With 6 bases clipped from V and 6 bases from J, the junction kept 4 bases outside the gene matches. In germline, CDR1 is ENHRY, CDR2 SYGVKD. The CDR3 loop spans 15 amino acids. The chain's CDR3 is CAISLGLAGVNEQFF. CDR3 nucleotide sequence: TGTGCCATCAGCCTGGGACTAGCGGGAGTCAATGAGCAGTTCTTC.

The chain recombines TRBV11-3 with TRBJ1-1; D is possibly TRBD1 (6 bases). The length of the CDR3 is 17 residues. V was clipped by 1 base and J by 0 bases, with 15 bases between them. Germline CDR1 reads SGHNT; CDR2 reads YENEEA. CDR3 amino acids: CASSLVRGRVMNTEAFF. The CDR3 nucleotides read TGTGCCAGCAGCTTAGTCCGGGGGCGCGTTATGAACACTGAAGCTTTCTTT.

This chain uses TRBV6-1 with TRBJ1-5, with TRBD1 as a possible D gene (6 bases). The CDR3 sequence is 15 residues long. In germline, CDR1 is MNHNS, CDR2 SASEGT. Trimming removed 5 bases from V and 0 bases from J, with 11 bases in between. CDR3 in DNA: TGTGCCAGCAGTTTTACAGGGTATAGCAATCAGCCCCAGCATTTT. As protein: CASSFTGYSNQPQHF.

In regard to this clone: Distinct nucleotide sequences in the sample also encode this CDR3. This chain joins TRBV11-2 and TRBJ2-5, with TRBD1 identical over 9 bases. After removal of 5 bases from V and 5 bases from J, the junction contained 3 bases not matched to a gene. Per germline, CDR1 SGHAT and CDR2 FQNNGV. This CDR3 is built from 13 residues. In DNA, the CDR3 is TGTGCCAGCAGCGCGACAGGGGGGGAGACCCAGTACTTC. Amino acid sequence: CASSATGGETQYF. Complete variable domain (other parts from reference TRBV11-2 and TRBJ2-5): EAGVAQSPRYKIIEKRQSVAFWCNPISGHATLYWYQQILGQGPKLLIQFQNNGVVDDSQLPKDRFSAERLKGVDSTLKIQPAKLEDSAVYLCASSATGGETQYFGPGTRLLVL.

The chain uses TRBV5-6 and TRBJ2-7, with D perhaps TRBD2 (5 bases). V was clipped by 4 bases and J by 3 bases, with 14 bases between them. This CDR3 has 14 residues. Per germline, CDR1 SGHDT and CDR2 YYEEEE. The CDR3 sequence is CASSPRPGFYEQYF. CDR3 bases: TGTGCCAGCAGCCCGCGGCCGGGGTTCTACGAGCAGTACTTC.

This clone was found once. The V call is TRBV9, the J call TRBJ2-2; 8 bases line up with TRBD1. The V segment lost 4 bases and the J segment 1 base; nucleotides outside the gene matches: 6. Per the germline V gene, CDR1 is SGDLS and CDR2 is YYNGEE. The CDR3 consists of 16 residues. In DNA, the CDR3 is TGTGCCAGCAGCCCTACAGGGGGAAAGAACACCGGGGAGCTGTTTTTT. Its translation is CASSPTGGKNTGELFF. Full variable domain (missing parts from reference TRBV9 and TRBJ2-2): DSGVTQTPKHLITATGQRVTLRCSPRSGDLSVYWYQQSLDQGLQFLIQYYNGEERAKGNILERFSAQQFPDLHSELNLSSLELGDSALYFCASSPTGGKNTGELFFGEGSRLTVL.

The CDR3 DNA reads TGTGCCAGCTCACCCTGGACTAGCGGCACAGATACGCAGTATTTT. Amino acids: CASSPWTSGTDTQYF. The rearrangement uses TRBV18 and TRBJ2-3, with 9 positions matching TRBD2. Germline V CDR1 and CDR2: KGHSH, LQKENI. This CDR3 spans 15 amino acids. Trimming removed 3 bases from V and 1 base from J; junction bases left unmatched: 2.

This clone was observed a single time. The chain uses TRBV2 and TRBJ2-1; the D gene is possibly TRBD2 (6 bases). The CDR3 totals 15 residues. The V end was cut by 1 base, the J end by 1 base, with 8 bases between. Germline CDR1 is SNHLY and CDR2 is FYNNEI. The CDR3 DNA reads TGTGCCAGCAGTGAAGACGCGGGGTCCTACAATGAGCAGTTCTTC. It is translated as CASSEDAGSYNEQFF.

The chain combines TRBV4-1 with TRBJ1-6, with D perhaps matching TRBD1 (5 bases). Germline V gives CDR1 MGHRA, CDR2 YSYEKL. V gave up 4 bases and J gave up 8 bases, with 12 bases separating them. The CDR3 is 14 residues long. This CDR3 reads CASSPRDGDSPLHF. CDR3 in DNA: TGCGCCAGCAGCCCTCGGGACGGGGATTCACCCCTCCACTTT.

The rearrangement joins TRBV29-1 to TRBJ2-5, with D perhaps TRBD2 (6 bases). The J call is doubtful: the DNA matches TRBJ2-7 better. Germline V gene data show CDR1 as SQVTM and CDR2 as ANQGSEA. The CDR3 consists of 13 residues. The CDR3 reads CSVEGGRTYEQYF. The CDR3 DNA reads as TGCAGCGTTGAGGGGGGTCGGACCTACGAGCAGTACTTC.

CDR3 loop: CASSPLTGGLGELFF. For the CDR3, the DNA is TGTGCCAGCAGTCCCCTTACAGGGGGCTTGGGGGAGCTGTTTTTT. The gene calls are TRBV27 and TRBJ2-2, with 9 bases identical to TRBD1. Unmatched junction bases numbered 9, after V lost 5 bases and J lost 8 bases. The CDR3 has 15 residues. Germline V gene lookup returns CDR1 MNHEY and CDR2 SMNVEV (reference sequence).

About this clone: At one end, the junction sequence differs from germline, possibly due to a read error. The chain links TRBV7-7 to TRBJ2-7, with TRBD1 matching 9 bases. Per the germline V gene, CDR1 is SSHAT and CDR2 is FNYEAQ (reference sequence). This CDR3 comprises 16 residues. The CDR3 reads CASSLGVPGQGDEQYF. CDR3 nucleotide sequence: TGTGCTAGCAGCTTAGGCGTGCCGGGACAGGGCGACGAGCAGTACTTC.

The chain has TRBV9 and TRBJ1-1, with D unresolved. V was cut by 0 bases and J by 0 bases, with 12 bases left in between. Germline V gene data show CDR1 as SGDLS and CDR2 as YYNGEE. CDR3 length: 16 amino acids. CDR3 nucleotides: TGTGCCAGCAGCGTAGACTCAGGCACATTGAACACTGAAGCTTTCTTT. It yields the protein CASSVDSGTLNTEAFF.

This chain uses TRBV5-6 with TRBJ2-1, with TRBD2 matching over 11 bases. V was clipped by 0 bases and J by 6 bases; unmatched bases: 8. The CDR3 totals 17 residues. Germline-derived CDR1 and CDR2 are SGHDT and YYEEEE. The DNA of the CDR3 is TGTGCCAGCAGCTTGGGGCCCACTAGCGGGAGCGGCAATGAGCAGTTCTTC. Translating it yields CASSLGPTSGSGNEQFF.

This clone was seen just once. The chain employs TRBV5-6 and TRBJ2-5; D may be TRBD1 (6 bases). V dropped 5 bases and J dropped 5 bases, with 19 bases sitting between them. The CDR3 contains 15 residues. Germline V CDR1 and CDR2: SGHDT, YYEEEE. CDR3 in DNA: TGTGCCAGCAGTCTATTCGGTGAGGGGGTGGAGACCCAGTACTTC. It is translated as CASSLFGEGVETQYF.